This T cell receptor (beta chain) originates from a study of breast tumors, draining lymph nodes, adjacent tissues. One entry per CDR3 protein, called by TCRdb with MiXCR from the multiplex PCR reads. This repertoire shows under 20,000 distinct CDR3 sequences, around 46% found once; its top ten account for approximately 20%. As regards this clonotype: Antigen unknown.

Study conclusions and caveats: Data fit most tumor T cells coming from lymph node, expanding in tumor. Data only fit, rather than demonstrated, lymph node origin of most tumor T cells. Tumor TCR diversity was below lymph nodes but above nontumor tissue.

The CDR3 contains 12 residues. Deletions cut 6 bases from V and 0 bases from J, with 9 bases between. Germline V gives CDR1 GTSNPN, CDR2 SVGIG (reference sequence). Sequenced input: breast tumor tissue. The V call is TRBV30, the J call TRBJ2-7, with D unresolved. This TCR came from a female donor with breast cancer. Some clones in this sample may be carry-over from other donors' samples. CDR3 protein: CACDPSSYEQYF. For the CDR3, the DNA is TGTGCCTGTGATCCGAGCTCCTACGAGCAGTACTTC.